This entry features one T cell receptor beta chain sequence. The antigen is unknown. These data come from a study of shared clonotypes between healthy human individuals. To make CD8 memory, CD45RO+ cells were put together with CCR7-negative CD45RA+ TemRA cells. Findings and caveats of the study: The four-donor shared clonotypes exceeded non-shared clonotypes in generation probability, with non-shared ones scoring lower. Memory subsets had estimated richness that was generally smaller than that of naive subsets.

The table came from immunoSEQ multiplex PCR; TCRdb's copy has only in-frame clones and leaves some out. The sample yields fewer than 100,000 clones, less than 80% seen once. The CDR3 length is 16 residues. In germline, CDR1 is MDHEN, CDR2 SYDVKM. The V segment lost 5 bases and the J segment 2 bases; nucleotides outside the gene matches: 9. The receptor was isolated from a man aged 25-45 years in good health. The chain uses TRBV28 and TRBJ2-1; 7 bases agree with TRBD1. Sequencing input: memory CD8+ T cells sorted from blood. As to subset: CD45RO+ cells pooled with CCR7-negative TemRA cells. The CDR3 here is CASSVGQKTPYNEQFF. The CDR3 DNA sequence: TGTGCCAGCAGTGTGGGACAGAAAACTCCCTACAATGAGCAGTTCTTC.